These 31 T cell receptor beta chains share one sample of origin, sequenced in a study of blood T cells in healthy people across ages. For the second PCR, which ran for about 7 to 11 cycles, a sample-barcoded 5' primer and a J-beta primer mix were used. TCRdb reanalysed the 5' RACE reads using MiXCR and keeps one entry per CDR3 protein. The table records around 800,000 distinct CDR3 sequences, about 46% of them present only once. Sequencing input: blood. Receptors were obtained from an elderly man in good health.

The rearrangement uses TRBV6-6 and TRBJ2-1; the D is unclear. This CDR3 region has 14 residues. The V end was cut by 2 bases, the J end by 10 bases, with 15 bases between. Germline CDR1 MNHNY, CDR2 SVGAGI (reference sequence). CDR3 in DNA: TGTGCCAGCAGTTACGAGGCGGACCAAGGCGAGCAGTTCTTC. The encoded protein is CASSYEADQGEQFF.

The V and J genes are TRBV7-6 and TRBJ2-7; D perhaps matches TRBD2 (6 bases). This CDR3 region has 10 residues. Trimming shortened V by 11 bases and J by 10 bases, and 15 bases separated the two germline ends. The germline V gene has CDR1 SGHVS and CDR2 FNYEAQ. CDR3 loop: CASGREAQYF. CDR3 bases: TGTGCCTCGGGCAGGGAGGCCCAGTACTTC.

This clonotype has more than one count but fewer than ten. The V call is TRBV7-2, the J call TRBJ1-2, with D tentatively TRBD1 (6 bases). Germline V CDR1 and CDR2: SGHTA, FQGNSA. There are 15 residues in the CDR3. V gave up 4 bases and J gave up 8 bases, with 20 bases separating them. CDR3 loop: CASSSSTGQASGYTF. DNA of the CDR3: TGTGCCAGCAGCTCCTCGACAGGCCAGGCGAGCGGCTACACCTTC.

The gene calls are TRBV20-1 and TRBJ2-7; TRBD2 matches 8 bases. The V gene end was trimmed by 1 base and the J gene end by 2 bases; junction bases not matched to a gene: 4. The germline gives CDR1 DFQATT, CDR2 SNEGSKA (reference sequence). The length of the CDR3 is 14 residues. CDR3 sequence: CSARVGGVTYEQYF. CDR3 DNA sequence: TGCAGTGCTAGAGTCGGGGGGGTCACCTACGAGCAGTACTTC.

This clonotype has only a few counts. The chain is built from TRBV4-1 and TRBJ2-1; a weak D match, TRBD2 (6 bases). CDR1 is MGHRA and CDR2 is YSYEKL in the germline V gene. There are 15 residues in the CDR3. The V and J ends lost 4 bases and 7 bases respectively, with 17 bases between them. The CDR3 coding sequence is TGCGCCAGCAGCCGAATTGGGACTCCGCCGAATGAGCAGTTCTTC. This encodes CASSRIGTPPNEQFF.

This clonotype has more than one count but fewer than ten. The chain carries TRBV5-6 and TRBJ2-7; weak D call: TRBD1 (6 bases). The CDR3 extends over 14 amino acids. Germline V gene lookup returns CDR1 SGHDT and CDR2 YYEEEE. Trimming pared 4 bases from V and 2 bases from J, leaving 13 bases between. The CDR3 DNA reads as TGTGCCAGCAGCGTACCCGGGACAACCTACGAGCAGTACTTC. Translation: CASSVPGTTYEQYF. Full variable domain (remainder filled in from reference TRBV5-6 and TRBJ2-7): DAGVTQSPTHLIKTRGQQVTLRCSPKSGHDTVSWYQQALGQGPQFIFQYYEEEERQRGNFPDRFSGHQFPNYSSELNVNALLLGDSALYLCASSVPGTTYEQYFGPGTRLTVT.

This clonotype was detected only a few times. The chain has TRBV10-3 and TRBJ2-6; the D is unclear. This CDR3 region has 14 residues. Deletions cut 6 bases from V and 4 bases from J, with 10 bases between. Per germline, CDR1 ENHRY and CDR2 SYGVKD. The CDR3 region has the DNA TGTGCCATCAGCGAACCTTCCGGGGCCAACGTCCTGACTTTC. Translated, it gives CAISEPSGANVLTF.

At least ten counts were recorded for this clonotype. This rearrangement joins TRBV7-9 to TRBJ2-2; the D gene is possibly TRBD1 (5 bases). The germline CDR1 and CDR2 sequences are SEHNR and FQNEAQ (reference sequence). V was shortened by 5 bases and J by 4 bases, with 8 bases between the two germline ends. The CDR3 runs 13 residues. The CDR3 loop reads CASSRQGTGELFF. CDR3 coding DNA: TGTGCCAGCAGCCGCCAGGGCACCGGGGAGCTGTTTTTT.

This clonotype was seen more than once but under ten times. The V call is TRBV7-2, the J call TRBJ1-2, with TRBD1 matching 7 bases. V was clipped by 4 bases and J by 4 bases; unmatched bases: 3. The CDR3 consists of 13 residues. Germline assignment: CDR1 SGHTA and CDR2 FQGNSA. Here the CDR3 DNA reads TGTGCCAGCAGCTCGGACAGGAGCTATGGCTACACCTTC. This gives the protein CASSSDRSYGYTF.

The chain employs TRBV7-2 and TRBJ2-7, with 7 nucleotides matching TRBD2. Germline lookup yields CDR1 SGHTA and CDR2 FQGNSA. The CDR3 spans 16 residues. J was trimmed by 1 base and V by 1 base; bases with no gene match: 7. The CDR3 DNA is TGTGCCAGCAGCTTAGAGCTAGCGGCCGGATCCTACGAGCAGTACTTC. As protein: CASSLELAAGSYEQYF.

This chain connects TRBV9 to TRBJ2-1, with a tentative D call TRBD2 (6 bases). The J call may be wrong; the DNA end is better matched by TRBJ2-7. Germline V CDR1 and CDR2: SGDLS, YYNGEE. The CDR3 has 15 residues. Here the CDR3 DNA reads TGTGCCAGCAGCACGCGGGATTCATCCTACAATGAGCAGTACTTC. Translating it yields CASSTRDSSYNEQYF.

The J gene is TRBJ2-7, the V gene TRBV7-9, with TRBD2 as a possible D gene (5 bases). The germline V and J ends were trimmed by 3 bases and 3 bases, with 12 bases remaining between them. The CDR3 sequence is 14 residues long. The germline gives CDR1 SEHNR, CDR2 FQNEAQ (reference sequence). CDR3 DNA: TGTGCCAGCAGCTTCGTAGAGGGCTACTACGAGCAGTACTTC. It is translated as CASSFVEGYYEQYF.

This clonotype has a handful of counts. The chain joins TRBV12-3 or TRBV12-4 to TRBJ2-1; D uncertain. CDR3 length: 14 residues. With 1 base removed from V and 8 bases from J, the gap between germline ends came to 12 bases. For the CDR3, the DNA is TGTGCCAGCAGTTTAGGCGGAACCCCCGATGAGCAGTTCTTC. It specifies CASSLGGTPDEQFF.

The chain combines TRBV6-4 with TRBJ2-3; D is ambiguous. Between the trimmed V and J ends, which lost 3 bases and 2 bases, there was a span of 9 bases. This CDR3 is 14 amino acids long. Germline-derived CDR1 and CDR2 are MRHNA and SNTAGT. The CDR3 nucleotides read TGTGCCAGCAGTGATTCAGCTTACACAGATACGCAGTATTTT. Translating gives CASSDSAYTDTQYF.

This clonotype was seen at least ten times. This chain links TRBV9 with TRBJ2-3; 9 bases line up with TRBD1. Germline V gives CDR1 SGDLS, CDR2 YYNGEE. The CDR3 totals 15 residues. The V gene end was trimmed by 6 bases and the J gene end by 1 base; junction bases not matched to a gene: 6. The CDR3 reads CASNLQGARTDTQYF. The CDR3 DNA sequence: TGTGCCAGCAACCTACAGGGGGCGCGCACAGATACGCAGTATTTT.

The chain joins TRBV12-3 or TRBV12-4 to TRBJ1-2, with D possibly being TRBD1 (6 bases). The CDR3 contains 14 residues. With 2 bases removed from V and 4 bases from J, the gap between germline ends came to 11 bases. The CDR3 DNA follows: TGTGCCAGCAGTTTACCGGGGGCTCTCTATGGCTACACCTTC. It is translated as CASSLPGALYGYTF.

This clonotype has just a few counts. The V and J genes are TRBV9 and TRBJ2-4; tentative D call: TRBD1 (5 bases). The J call is uncertain, as TRBJ2-5 better fits the DNA end. The CDR3 covers 13 residues. Germline-derived CDR1 and CDR2 are SGDLS and YYNGEE. The CDR3 loop reads CASSTGQTETQYF. The CDR3 region has the DNA TGTGCCAGCAGCACCGGACAAACAGAGACCCAGTACTTC.

This chain links TRBV29-1 with TRBJ2-7; D is uncertain. The germline CDR1 and CDR2 sequences are SQVTM and ANQGSEA. This CDR3 has 13 amino acids. Trimming took 0 bases from V and 1 from J, leaving 7 bases between them. DNA of the CDR3: TGCAGCGTTGAAGATCTTGGGTCCTACGAGCAGTACTTC. Translation: CSVEDLGSYEQYF.

J is TRBJ1-4 and V is TRBV7-6, with a weak D call TRBD1 (6 bases). The germline V and J ends were trimmed by 5 bases and 5 bases, with 21 bases remaining between them. The CDR3 extends over 17 amino acids. CDR1 and CDR2 from the germline V gene are SGHVS and FNYEAQ. CDR3 DNA: TGTGCCAGCAGCCCCTTTCCTCCGCAGGGGCCAAATGAAAAACTGTTTTTT. Its translation is CASSPFPPQGPNEKLFF.

This clonotype was picked up many times. The CDR3 DNA follows: TGTGCCAGCAGTTTAGTGGCTAGTGGCCCCGGGGAGCTGTTTTTT. Translation gives CASSLVASGPGELFF. The chain links TRBV27 to TRBJ2-2; D is undetermined. Germline loops: CDR1 MNHEY, CDR2 SMNVEV (reference sequence). Between the trimmed V and J ends, which lost 2 bases and 6 bases, there was a span of 13 bases. This CDR3 has 15 residues.

The chain uses TRBV5-1 and TRBJ2-7, with D hard to call. The better agreement between TRBJ2-5 and the DNA end casts doubt on the J call. The germline gives CDR1 SGHRS, CDR2 YFSETQ. The CDR3 is 13 amino acids. As DNA, the CDR3 is TGCGCCAGCAGCTTGGATGTGGATGAGACCCAGTACTTC. Its protein product is CASSLDVDETQYF.

The rearrangement joins TRBV12-3 or TRBV12-4 to TRBJ2-7; TRBD2 agrees at 9 bases. Trimming removed 1 base from V and 3 bases from J; junction bases left unmatched: 4. The CDR3 has 15 residues. DNA of the CDR3: TGTGCCAGCAGTTTAGGACTAGCGGCTCGCTACGAGCAGTACTTC. Translated: CASSLGLAARYEQYF.

This CDR3 is CSARRTDHPRFF. The CDR3 bases are TGCAGTGCTAGAAGAACTGATCACCCGCGGTTCTTC. This chain links TRBV20-1 with TRBJ2-1; no firm D call. Germline lookup yields CDR1 DFQATT and CDR2 SNEGSKA (reference sequence). CDR3 length: 12 amino acids. The ends were cut back, 2 bases at V and 15 bases at J, with 17 bases in the middle.

The chain employs TRBV5-1 and TRBJ2-7; D may be TRBD1 (5 bases). The V end was cut by 4 bases, the J end by 6 bases, with 17 bases between. CDR1 and CDR2 (germline): SGHRS, YFSETQ. The CDR3 consists of 14 residues. Here the CDR3 reads CASSPFQGSREQYF. The CDR3 DNA is TGCGCCAGCAGCCCTTTTCAGGGTAGTCGCGAGCAGTACTTC.

This chain uses TRBV6-6 with TRBJ2-5, with 10 positions matching TRBD2. CDR1 and CDR2 from the germline V gene are MNHNY and SVGAGI (reference sequence). The CDR3 extends over 17 amino acids. V was pared by 6 bases and J by 5 bases, with 15 bases of the junction left unmatched. CDR3 protein: CASSTSGLAVSQETQYF. The CDR3 nucleotides are TGTGCCAGCAGCACCTCCGGACTAGCGGTGTCCCAGGAGACCCAGTACTTC.

The genes are TRBV20-1 and TRBJ2-5; no clear D gene. The length of the CDR3 is 15 residues. The V end lost 0 bases, the J end lost 13 bases, and 24 bases lay between the germline ends. From germline, CDR1 is DFQATT and CDR2 SNEGSKA (reference sequence). DNA for the CDR3: TGCAGTGCTAGAGATCTGGCTAGTTTATCGTACGAGCGGTACTTC. This encodes CSARDLASLSYERYF.

V usage is TRBV19 and J usage is TRBJ2-5; D remains unclear. The germline V gene has CDR1 LNHDA and CDR2 SQIVND (reference sequence). The CDR3 sequence is 14 residues long. V lost 5 bases to trimming and J lost 1 base, with 11 bases between them. The CDR3 nucleotides read TGTGCCAGTAGTGACAACAGCGTCCAAGAGACCCAGTACTTC. Protein sequence: CASSDNSVQETQYF.

This clonotype occurred many times. The chain is built from TRBV7-2 and TRBJ2-7; D is undetermined. Germline V gene sequence: CDR1 SGHTA, CDR2 FQGNSA. The V and J ends lost 2 bases and 2 bases respectively, with 4 bases between them. The CDR3 is 12 amino acids. The CDR3, as DNA: TGTGCCAGCAGCTTACCCACCTACGAGCAGTACTTC. Its protein is CASSLPTYEQYF.

This clonotype was counted between two and nine times. J is TRBJ2-3 and V is TRBV27, with 8 bases lining up with TRBD2. V lost 2 bases to trimming and J lost 0 bases; unmatched junction nucleotides: 4. This CDR3 contains 16 residues. Germline-derived CDR1 and CDR2 are MNHEY and SMNVEV (reference sequence). CDR3 residues: CASSLLASGSTDTQYF. CDR3 DNA sequence: TGTGCCAGCAGTTTACTTGCTAGCGGGAGCACAGATACGCAGTATTTT.

Concerning this clonotype: One junction end disagrees with the germline gene, perhaps due to a read error. The V call is TRBV2, the J call TRBJ2-5; maybe TRBD2 (5 bases). The CDR3 length is 15 residues. Per germline, CDR1 SNHLY and CDR2 FYNNEI. CDR3 region: CASSLGLDPQGTQYF. As DNA, the CDR3 is TGTGCCAGCAGTCTTGGACTGGACCCCCAAGGGACCCAGTACTTC.

This clonotype was seen repeatedly, ten times or more. The genes are TRBV5-5 and TRBJ2-1; no clear D. V was shortened by 2 bases and J by 9 bases, with 12 bases between the two germline ends. CDR1 SGHKS and CDR2 YYEKEE come from the germline V gene (reference sequence). This CDR3 has 13 residues. CDR3 amino acids: CASSFKSTAEQFF. For the CDR3, the DNA is TGTGCCAGCAGCTTTAAGTCAACGGCTGAGCAGTTCTTC.